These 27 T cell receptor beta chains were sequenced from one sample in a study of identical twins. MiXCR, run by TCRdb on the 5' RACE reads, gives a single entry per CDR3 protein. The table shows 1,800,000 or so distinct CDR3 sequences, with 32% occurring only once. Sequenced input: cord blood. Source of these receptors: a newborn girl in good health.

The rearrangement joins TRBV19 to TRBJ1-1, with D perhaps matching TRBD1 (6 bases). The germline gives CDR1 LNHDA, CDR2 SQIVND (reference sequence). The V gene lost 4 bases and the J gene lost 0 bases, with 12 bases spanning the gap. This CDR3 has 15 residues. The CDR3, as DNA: TGTGCCAGTAGTACCCAACAGGGTATGAACACTGAAGCTTTCTTT. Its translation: CASSTQQGMNTEAFF.

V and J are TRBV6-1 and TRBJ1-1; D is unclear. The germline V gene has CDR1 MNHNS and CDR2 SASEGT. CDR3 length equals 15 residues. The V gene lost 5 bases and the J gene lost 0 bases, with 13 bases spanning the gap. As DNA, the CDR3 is TGTGCCAGCAGTAGGGCCGGCACCCTGAACACTGAAGCTTTCTTT. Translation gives CASSRAGTLNTEAFF.

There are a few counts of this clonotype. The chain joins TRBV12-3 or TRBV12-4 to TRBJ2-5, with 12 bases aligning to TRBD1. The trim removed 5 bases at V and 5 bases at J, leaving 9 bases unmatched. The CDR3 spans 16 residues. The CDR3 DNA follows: TGTGCCAGCAGTCCGACCCGGGACAGGGGGCGCGAGACCCAGTACTTC. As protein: CASSPTRDRGRETQYF.

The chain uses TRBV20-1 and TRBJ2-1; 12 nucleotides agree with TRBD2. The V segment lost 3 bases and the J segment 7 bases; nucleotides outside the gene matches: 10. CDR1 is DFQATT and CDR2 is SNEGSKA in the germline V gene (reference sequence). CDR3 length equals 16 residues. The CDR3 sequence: CSASHPTSGSANEQFF. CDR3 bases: TGCAGTGCTAGTCACCCGACTAGCGGGAGTGCGAATGAGCAGTTCTTC.

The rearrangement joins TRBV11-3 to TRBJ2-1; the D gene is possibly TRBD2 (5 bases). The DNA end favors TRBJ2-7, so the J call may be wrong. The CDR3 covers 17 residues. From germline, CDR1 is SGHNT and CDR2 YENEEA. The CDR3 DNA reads TGTGCCAGCAGCTTAGGGGCGCGGACTCTCTCCTACAATGAGCAGTACTTC. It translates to CASSLGARTLSYNEQYF.

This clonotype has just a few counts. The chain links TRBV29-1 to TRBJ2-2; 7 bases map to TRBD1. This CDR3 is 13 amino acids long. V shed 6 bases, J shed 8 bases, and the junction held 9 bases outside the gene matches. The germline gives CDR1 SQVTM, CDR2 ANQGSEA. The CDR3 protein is CSVGTAKGGELFF. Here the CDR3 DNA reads TGCAGCGTGGGGACAGCAAAGGGAGGGGAGCTGTTTTTT.

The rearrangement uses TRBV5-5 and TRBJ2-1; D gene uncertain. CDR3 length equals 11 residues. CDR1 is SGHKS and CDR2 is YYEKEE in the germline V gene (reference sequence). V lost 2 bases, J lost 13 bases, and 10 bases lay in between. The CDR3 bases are TGTGCCAGCAGCTTCATAGAGACCCAGTTCTTC. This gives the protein CASSFIETQFF.

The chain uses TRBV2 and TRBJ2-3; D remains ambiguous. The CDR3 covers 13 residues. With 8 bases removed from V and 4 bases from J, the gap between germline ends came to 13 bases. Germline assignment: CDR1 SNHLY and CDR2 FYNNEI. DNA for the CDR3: TGTGCCAGCTGGGCGCTCTCGGCAGATACGCAGTATTTT. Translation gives CASWALSADTQYF.

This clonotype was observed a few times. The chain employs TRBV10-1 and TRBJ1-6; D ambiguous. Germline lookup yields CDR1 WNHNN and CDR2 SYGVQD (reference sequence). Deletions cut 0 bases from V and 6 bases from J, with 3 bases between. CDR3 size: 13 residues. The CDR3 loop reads CASSESVNSPLHF. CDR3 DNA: TGCGCCAGCAGTGAGTCCGTTAATTCACCCCTCCACTTT.

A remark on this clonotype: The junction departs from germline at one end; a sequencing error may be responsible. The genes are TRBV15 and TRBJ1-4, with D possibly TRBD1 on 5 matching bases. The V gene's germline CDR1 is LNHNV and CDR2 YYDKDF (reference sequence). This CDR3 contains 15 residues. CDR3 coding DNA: TGTGCCGCCAGCAGAGTCAGGGCGGGAAATGAAAAACTGTTTTTT. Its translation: CAASRVRAGNEKLFF.

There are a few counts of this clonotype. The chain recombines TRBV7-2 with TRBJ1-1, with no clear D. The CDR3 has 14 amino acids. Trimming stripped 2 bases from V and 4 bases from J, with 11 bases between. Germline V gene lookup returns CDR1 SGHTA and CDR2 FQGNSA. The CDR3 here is CASSLNLVFTEAFF. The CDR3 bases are TGTGCCAGCAGCTTAAATTTGGTCTTCACTGAAGCTTTCTTT.

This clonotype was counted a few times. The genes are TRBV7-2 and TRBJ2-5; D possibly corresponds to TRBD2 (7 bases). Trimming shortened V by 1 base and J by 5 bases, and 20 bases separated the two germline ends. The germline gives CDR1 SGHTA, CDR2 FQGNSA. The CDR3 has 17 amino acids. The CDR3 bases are TGTGCCAGCAGCTTAGTGATGGCGGGGGCGAAGCGGGAGACCCAGTACTTC. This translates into CASSLVMAGAKRETQYF.

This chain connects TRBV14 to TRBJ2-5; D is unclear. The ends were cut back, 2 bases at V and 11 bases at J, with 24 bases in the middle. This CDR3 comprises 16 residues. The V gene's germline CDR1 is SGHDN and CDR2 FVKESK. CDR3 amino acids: CASSQHLWADYNEQYF. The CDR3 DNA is TGTGCCAGCAGCCAACACCTTTGGGCCGATTACAATGAGCAGTACTTC.

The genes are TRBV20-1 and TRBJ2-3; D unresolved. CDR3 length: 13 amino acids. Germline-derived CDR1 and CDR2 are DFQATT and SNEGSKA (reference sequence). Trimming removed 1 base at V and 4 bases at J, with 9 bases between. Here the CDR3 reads CSARAPGPDTQYF. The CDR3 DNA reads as TGCAGTGCTAGAGCCCCGGGTCCAGATACGCAGTATTTT.

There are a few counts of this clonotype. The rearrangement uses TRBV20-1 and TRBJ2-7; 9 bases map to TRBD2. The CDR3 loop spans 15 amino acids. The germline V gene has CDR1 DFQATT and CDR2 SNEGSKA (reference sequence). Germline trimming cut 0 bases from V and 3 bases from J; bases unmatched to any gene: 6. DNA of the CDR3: TGCAGTGCTAGAGATCCTAGCGGGACCAACTACGAGCAGTACTTC. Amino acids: CSARDPSGTNYEQYF.

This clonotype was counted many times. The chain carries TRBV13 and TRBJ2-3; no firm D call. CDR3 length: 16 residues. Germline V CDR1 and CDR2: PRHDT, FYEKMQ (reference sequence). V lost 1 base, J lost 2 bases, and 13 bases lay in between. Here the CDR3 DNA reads TGTGCCAGCAGCTTAGTTGCAGCCAACCCCACAGATACGCAGTATTTT. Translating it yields CASSLVAANPTDTQYF.

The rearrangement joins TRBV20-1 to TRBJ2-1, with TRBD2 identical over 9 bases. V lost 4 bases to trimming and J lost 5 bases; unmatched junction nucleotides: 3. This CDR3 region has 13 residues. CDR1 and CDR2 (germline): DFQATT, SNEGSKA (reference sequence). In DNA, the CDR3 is TGCAGTGCTAATAGCGGGAGTCACAATGAGCAGTTCTTC. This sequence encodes CSANSGSHNEQFF.

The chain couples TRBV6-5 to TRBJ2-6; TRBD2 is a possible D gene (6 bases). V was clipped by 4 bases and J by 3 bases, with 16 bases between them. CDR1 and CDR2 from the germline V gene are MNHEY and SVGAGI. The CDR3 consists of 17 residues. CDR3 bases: TGTGCCAGCAGTTTCTCGGGACTTTCGGTTGGGGCCAACGTCCTGACTTTC. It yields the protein CASSFSGLSVGANVLTF.

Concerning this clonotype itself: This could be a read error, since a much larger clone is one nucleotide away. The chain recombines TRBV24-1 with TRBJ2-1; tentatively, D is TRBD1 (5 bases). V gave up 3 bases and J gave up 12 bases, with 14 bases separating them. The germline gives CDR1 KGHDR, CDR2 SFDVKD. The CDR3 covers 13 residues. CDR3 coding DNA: TGTGCCACCAGTGATGGCCAGGGCTATGGGCAGTTCTTC. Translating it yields CATSDGQGYGQFF.

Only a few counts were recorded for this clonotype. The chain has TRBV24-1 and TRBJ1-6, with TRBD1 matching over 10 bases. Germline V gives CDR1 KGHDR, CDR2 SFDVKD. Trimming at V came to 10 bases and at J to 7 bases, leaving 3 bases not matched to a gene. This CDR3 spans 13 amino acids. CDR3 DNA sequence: TGTGCCACACGACAGGGGGCCAATTCACCCCTCCACTTT. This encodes CATRQGANSPLHF.

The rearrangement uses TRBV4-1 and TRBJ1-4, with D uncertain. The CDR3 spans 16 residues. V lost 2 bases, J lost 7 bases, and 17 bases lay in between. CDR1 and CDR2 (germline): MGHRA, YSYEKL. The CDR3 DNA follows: TGCGCCAGCAGCCAACCTGGGGTCCGAGGCGGTGAAAAACTGTTTTTT. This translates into CASSQPGVRGGEKLFF.

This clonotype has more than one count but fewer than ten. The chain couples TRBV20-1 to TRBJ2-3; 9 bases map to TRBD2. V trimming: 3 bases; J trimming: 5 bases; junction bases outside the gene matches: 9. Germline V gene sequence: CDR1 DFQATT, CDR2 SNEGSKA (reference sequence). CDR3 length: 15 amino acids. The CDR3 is CSASVGSGGIDTQYF. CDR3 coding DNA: TGCAGTGCTAGCGTGGGTAGCGGGGGTATAGATACGCAGTATTTT.

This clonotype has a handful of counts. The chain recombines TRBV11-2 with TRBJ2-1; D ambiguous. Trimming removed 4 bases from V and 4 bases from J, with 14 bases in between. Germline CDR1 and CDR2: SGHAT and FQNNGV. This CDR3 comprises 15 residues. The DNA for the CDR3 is TGTGCCAGCAGCTCGACTGCGTGGTGGTACAATGAGCAGTTCTTC. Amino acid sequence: CASSSTAWWYNEQFF.

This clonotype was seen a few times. Written as DNA, the CDR3 is TGTGCCAGCAGCACCCACCGGGACTTATTCTACAATGAGCAGTTCTTC. Amino acids: CASSTHRDLFYNEQFF. The V gene is TRBV11-2, the J gene TRBJ2-1, with D perhaps TRBD2 (6 bases). This CDR3 spans 16 amino acids. V was trimmed by 5 bases and J by 3 bases, leaving 17 bases between them. Germline values: CDR1 SGHAT, CDR2 FQNNGV.

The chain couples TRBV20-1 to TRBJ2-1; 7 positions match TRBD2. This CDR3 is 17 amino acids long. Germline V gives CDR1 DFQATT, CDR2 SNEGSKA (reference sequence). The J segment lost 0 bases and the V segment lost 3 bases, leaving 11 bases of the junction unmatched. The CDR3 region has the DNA TGCAGTGCTAGTCCCCACCAAAGCGGGGACTCCTACAATGAGCAGTTCTTC. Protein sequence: CSASPHQSGDSYNEQFF.

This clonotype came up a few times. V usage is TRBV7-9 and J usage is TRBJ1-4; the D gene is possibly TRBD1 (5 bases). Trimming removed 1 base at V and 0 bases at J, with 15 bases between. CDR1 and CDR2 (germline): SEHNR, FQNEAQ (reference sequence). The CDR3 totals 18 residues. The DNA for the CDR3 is TGTGCCAGCAGCTTAGACGTCTGGGGACTGACAACTAATGAAAAACTGTTTTTT. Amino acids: CASSLDVWGLTTNEKLFF.

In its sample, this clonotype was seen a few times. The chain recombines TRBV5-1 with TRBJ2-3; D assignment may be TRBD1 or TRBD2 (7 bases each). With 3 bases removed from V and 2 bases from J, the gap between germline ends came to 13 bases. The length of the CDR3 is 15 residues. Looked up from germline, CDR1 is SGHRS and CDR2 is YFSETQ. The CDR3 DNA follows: TGCGCCAGCAGCTCAGGGGGGGGACACACAGATACGCAGTATTTT. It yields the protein CASSSGGGHTDTQYF.